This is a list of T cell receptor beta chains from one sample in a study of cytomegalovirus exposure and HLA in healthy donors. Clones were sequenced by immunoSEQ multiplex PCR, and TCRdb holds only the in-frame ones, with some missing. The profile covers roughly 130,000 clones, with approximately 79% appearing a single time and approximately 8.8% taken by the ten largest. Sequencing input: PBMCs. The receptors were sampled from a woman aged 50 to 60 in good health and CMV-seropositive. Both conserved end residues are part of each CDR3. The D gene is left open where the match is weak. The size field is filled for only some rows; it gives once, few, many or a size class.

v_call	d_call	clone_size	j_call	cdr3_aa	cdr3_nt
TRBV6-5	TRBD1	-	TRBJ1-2	CASRDNRQGAYTF	TGTGCCAGCAGAGACAATCGACAGGGGGCCTACACCTTC
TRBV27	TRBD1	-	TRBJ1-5	CASSTGVYQPQHF	TGTGCCAGCAGTACAGGGGTATATCAGCCCCAGCATTTT
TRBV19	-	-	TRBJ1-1	CASSIIGGAGTEAFF	TGTGCCAGTAGTATTATTGGGGGCGCGGGCACTGAAGCTTTCTTT
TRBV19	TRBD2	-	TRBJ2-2	CASSGTSGGADTGELFF	TGTGCCAGTAGCGGGACTAGCGGGGGGGCTGACACCGGGGAGCTGTTTTTT
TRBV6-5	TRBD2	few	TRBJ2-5	CASLTSGETQYF	TGTGCCAGTCTTACTAGCGGAGAGACCCAGTACTTC
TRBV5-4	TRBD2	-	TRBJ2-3	CASSRPGLGTDTQYF	TGTGCCAGCAGCCGCCCGGGACTAGGCACAGATACGCAGTATTTT
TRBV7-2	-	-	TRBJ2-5	CASSSLREQETQYF	TGTGCCAGCAGCTCCCTGAGGGAACAAGAGACCCAGTACTTC
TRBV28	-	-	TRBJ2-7	CASRTPSRAGIEQYF	TGTGCCAGCAGAACCCCTTCCAGGGCGGGGATCGAGCAGTACTTC
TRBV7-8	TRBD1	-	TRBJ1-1	CASSWTGRTEAFF	TGTGCCAGCAGTTGGACAGGGCGGACTGAAGCTTTCTTT
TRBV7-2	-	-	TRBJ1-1	CASVGYQEAFF	TGTGCCAGCGTCGGGTATCAGGAAGCTTTCTTT
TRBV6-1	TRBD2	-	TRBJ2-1	CASRVAGGYNEQFF	TGTGCCAGCAGAGTAGCGGGGGGTTACAATGAGCAGTTCTTC
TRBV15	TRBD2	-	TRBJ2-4	CATSRDKGLESTQYF	TGTGCCACCAGCAGAGATAAGGGACTAGAATCCACTCAGTACTTC
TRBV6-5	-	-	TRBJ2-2	CASTPDRNTGELFF	TGTGCCAGCACCCCGGACAGGAACACCGGGGAGCTGTTTTTT
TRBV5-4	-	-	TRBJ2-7	CASSFDVLSNEQYF	TGTGCCAGCAGCTTTGATGTCCTAAGCAACGAGCAGTACTTC
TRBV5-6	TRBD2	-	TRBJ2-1	CASSRGASGAIGGEQFF	TGTGCCAGCAGCCGAGGGGCTAGCGGGGCGATCGGCGGTGAGCAGTTCTTC
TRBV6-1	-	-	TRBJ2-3	CASSQMTGSTDTQYF	TGTGCCAGCAGTCAGATGACGGGAAGCACAGATACGCAGTATTTT
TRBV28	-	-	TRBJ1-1	CASSLRDTEAFF	TGTGCCAGCAGCCTCCGGGACACTGAAGCTTTCTTT
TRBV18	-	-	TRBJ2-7	CASSPPSGWEQYF	TGTGCCAGCTCACCACCTTCGGGGTGGGAGCAGTACTTC
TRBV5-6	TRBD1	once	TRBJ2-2	CASTERDRDFWGTGELFF	TGTGCCAGCACCGAGCGGGACAGGGATTTTTGGGGCACCGGGGAGCTGTTTTTT
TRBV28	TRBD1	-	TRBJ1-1	CASSLWQGGTEAFF	TGTGCCAGCAGTTTATGGCAGGGGGGCACTGAAGCTTTCTTT